The 16 T cell receptor beta chains presented below share a single source sample, sequenced in a study of T cells in Graves' hyperthyroidism and ophthalmopathy. Amplified TCR beta CDR3 regions derived from RNA transcripts. The HTBI primer set served for first-round RT-PCR of the TCR CDR3. TCRdb re-called the multiplex PCR reads through MiXCR, storing one row per CDR3 protein. The sample records about 700,000 distinct CDR3 sequences, approximately 14% being singletons. Specimen: blood. These receptors were collected from a woman aged 18-29 years with Graves' hyperthyroidism.

The chain employs TRBV6-5 and TRBJ2-7; 12 bases match TRBD1. The CDR3 spans 16 residues. Germline CDR1 and CDR2: MNHEY and SVGAGI. Trimming cost V 0 bases and J 4 bases; bases outside gene matches: 4. The CDR3 sequence: CASSYSGQGAPYEQYF. The CDR3, as DNA: TGTGCCAGCAGTTACTCGGGACAGGGGGCGCCTTACGAGCAGTACTTC.

There are many counts of this clonotype. The chain has TRBV30 and TRBJ2-3; D unresolved. This CDR3 contains 12 residues. The V end was cut by 2 bases, the J end by 5 bases, with 8 bases between. Looked up from germline, CDR1 is GTSNPN and CDR2 is SVGIG (reference sequence). The CDR3 protein is CAWSSSGDTQYF. The CDR3 bases are TGTGCCTGGAGTTCCTCGGGAGATACGCAGTATTTT. Full variable domain (outside the CDR3, taken from reference TRBV30 and TRBJ2-3): SQTIHQWPATLVQPVGSPLSLECTVEGTSNPNLYWYRQAAGRGLQLLFYSVGIGQISSEVPQNLSASRPQDRQFILSSKKLLLSDSGFYLCAWSSSGDTQYFGPGTRLTVL.

The chain combines TRBV6-5 with TRBJ2-1, with 9 bases fitting TRBD1. V dropped 2 bases and J dropped 3; count of bases not matched to a gene: 2. This CDR3 has 15 amino acids. Germline lookup yields CDR1 MNHEY and CDR2 SVGAGI. The CDR3 loop reads CASSYGTGLYNEQFF. The DNA for the CDR3 is TGTGCCAGCAGTTACGGGACAGGGCTCTACAATGAGCAGTTCTTC.

In its sample, this clonotype was seen once. This may arise from a read error, as a much more abundant clone is one base away. The chain recombines TRBV6-2 or TRBV6-3 with TRBJ2-3; 9 bases align to TRBD2. The CDR3 consists of 17 residues. V dropped 2 bases and J dropped 6; count of bases not matched to a gene: 12. Germline V gives CDR1 MNHEY, CDR2 SVGEGT. CDR3 nucleotide sequence: TGTGCCAGCAGTTACCCGCTAGCGGGAACGCACCGGGATACGCAGTATTTT. Translation gives CASSYPLAGTHRDTQYF.

The rearrangement joins TRBV6-2 or TRBV6-3 to TRBJ2-3; D unresolved. The V gene's germline CDR1 is MNHEY and CDR2 SVGEGT. This CDR3 is 11 amino acids long. V lost 5 bases to trimming and J lost 7 bases, with 7 bases between them. The CDR3 coding sequence is TGTGCCAGCAGTCAGCTTTATACGCAGTATTTT. Translating gives CASSQLYTQYF.

This chain connects TRBV7-9 to TRBJ2-3, with 10 bases lining up with TRBD2. Unmatched junction bases numbered 3, after V lost 4 bases and J lost 2 bases. The CDR3 runs to 15 residues. In germline, CDR1 is SEHNR, CDR2 FQNEAQ (reference sequence). The CDR3: CASSWTSGDTDTQYF. The CDR3 DNA sequence: TGTGCCAGCAGCTGGACTAGCGGAGACACAGATACGCAGTATTTT.

This clonotype was recorded at least ten times. The chain has TRBV27 and TRBJ2-1; no clear D. V was trimmed by 2 bases and J by 7 bases, leaving 9 bases between them. This CDR3 has 13 residues. CDR1 MNHEY and CDR2 SMNVEV come from the germline V gene (reference sequence). The CDR3 region has the DNA TGTGCCAGCAGTTTAGGGCCGCGGAATGAGCAGTTCTTC. Amino acid sequence: CASSLGPRNEQFF.

This clonotype was counted many times. The chain joins TRBV28 to TRBJ2-5; TRBD1 is a possible D gene (5 bases). The CDR3 contains 13 residues. Trimming took 5 bases from V and 5 from J, leaving 12 bases between them. Germline CDR1 and CDR2: MDHEN and SYDVKM. CDR3 DNA: TGTGCCAGCAGTGACAGTTACGGGGAGACCCAGTACTTC. This sequence encodes CASSDSYGETQYF.

The rearrangement joins TRBV6-1 to TRBJ1-2; the D gene is possibly TRBD1 (5 bases). Trimming stripped 8 bases from V and 6 bases from J, with 19 bases between. The germline V gene encodes CDR1 MNHNS and CDR2 SASEGT. The CDR3 extends over 14 amino acids. CDR3 sequence: CASGGGVAGNGYTF. CDR3 coding DNA: TGTGCCAGCGGGGGGGGGGTGGCAGGGAATGGCTACACCTTC.

This clonotype was seen only a few times. This chain links TRBV5-1 with TRBJ2-1, with TRBD2 identical over 10 bases. Germline V gives CDR1 SGHRS, CDR2 YFSETQ. The J segment lost 5 bases and the V segment lost 1 base, leaving 3 bases of the junction unmatched. The CDR3 consists of 15 residues. This chain's CDR3 is CASSLLAGANNEQFF. The CDR3 DNA sequence: TGCGCCAGCAGCTTGCTAGCGGGAGCCAACAATGAGCAGTTCTTC.

The V call is TRBV2, the J call TRBJ2-1, with 10 bases matching TRBD2. This CDR3 spans 18 amino acids. Germline CDR1 reads SNHLY; CDR2 reads FYNNEI. The V and J ends lost 2 bases and 7 bases, in that order; junction bases with no gene match: 14. The CDR3 sequence: CASSEPIGLADVWNEQFF. The CDR3 DNA reads as TGTGCCAGCAGTGAACCGATAGGACTAGCGGACGTCTGGAATGAGCAGTTCTTC.

This clonotype was counted between two and nine times. The CDR3 protein is CASSSRPLAGVINIQYF. The CDR3 DNA reads as TGTGCCAGCAGCTCCCGTCCCCTAGCGGGAGTGATAAACATTCAGTACTTC. The chain links TRBV7-2 to TRBJ2-4; TRBD2 matches at 10 bases. The CDR3 consists of 17 residues. Germline V gene sequence: CDR1 SGHTA, CDR2 FQGNSA. Trimming cost V 4 bases and J 6 bases; bases outside gene matches: 12. The variable domain in full, completed from reference TRBV7-2 and TRBJ2-4, reads GAGVSQSPSNKVTEKGKDVELRCDPISGHTALYWYRQSLGQGLEFLIYFQGNSAPDKSGLPSDRFSAERTGGSVSTLTIQRTQQEDSAVYLCASSSRPLAGVINIQYFGAGTRLSVL.

This clonotype appeared many times. The rearrangement uses TRBV10-3 and TRBJ2-7, with D possibly TRBD2 on 6 matching bases. This CDR3 has 13 residues. Germline V lookup: CDR1 ENHRY, CDR2 SYGVKD. The V and J ends lost 8 bases and 3 bases respectively, with 14 bases between them. The CDR3 sequence is CAIASGYNYEQYF. The DNA for the CDR3 is TGTGCCATCGCCAGCGGGTACAACTACGAGCAGTACTTC.

The V and J genes are TRBV15 and TRBJ2-5, with TRBD2 as a possible D gene (6 bases). Between the trimmed V and J ends, which lost 0 bases and 5 bases, there was a span of 10 bases. This CDR3 has 14 amino acids. The germline CDR1 and CDR2 sequences are LNHNV and YYDKDF (reference sequence). The CDR3 DNA reads as TGTGCCACCAGCAGAGAGACTAGGTCCGAGACCCAGTACTTC. Amino acid sequence: CATSRETRSETQYF.

This clonotype was seen more than once but under ten times. The chain couples TRBV6-6 to TRBJ1-6; no clear D gene. V was pared by 2 bases and J by 10 bases, with 12 bases between. The CDR3 is made up of 14 amino acids. CDR1 is MNHNY, CDR2 SVGAGI, per germline (reference sequence). CDR3: CASSYEGVRSPLHF. The CDR3 nucleotides read TGTGCCAGCAGTTACGAAGGTGTGAGGTCACCCCTCCACTTT.

CDR3 residues: CASSPRTGETDTQYF. The CDR3 DNA sequence: TGTGCCAGCAGCCCCAGGACAGGGGAAACAGATACGCAGTATTTT. J is TRBJ2-3 and V is TRBV7-8; 9 nucleotides agree with TRBD1. Germline CDR1 reads SGHVS; CDR2 reads FQNEAQ. The CDR3 sequence is 15 residues long. The trim removed 5 bases at V and 3 bases at J, leaving 6 bases unmatched.